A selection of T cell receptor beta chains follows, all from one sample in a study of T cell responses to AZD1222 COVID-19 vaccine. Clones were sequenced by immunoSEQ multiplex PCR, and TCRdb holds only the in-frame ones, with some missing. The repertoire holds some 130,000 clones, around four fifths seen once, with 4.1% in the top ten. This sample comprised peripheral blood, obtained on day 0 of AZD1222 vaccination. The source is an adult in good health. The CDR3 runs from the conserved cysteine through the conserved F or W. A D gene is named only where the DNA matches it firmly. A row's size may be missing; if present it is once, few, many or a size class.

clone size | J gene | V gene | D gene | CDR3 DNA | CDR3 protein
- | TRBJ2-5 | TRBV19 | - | TGTGCCAGTAGTACCCAACGGGGGTCGGAGACCCAGTACTTC | CASSTQRGSETQYF
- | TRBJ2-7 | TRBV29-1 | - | TGCAGCGTTGCGGGACAAGGAGAGACCTTACGGCAGTACTTC | CSVAGQGETLRQYF
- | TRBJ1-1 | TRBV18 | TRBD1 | TGTGCCAGCTCACCAAATGCGGGAGAGGCAGGGGGCGCCGGCACTGAAGCTTTCTTT | CASSPNAGEAGGAGTEAFF
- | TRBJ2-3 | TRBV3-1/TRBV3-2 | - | TGTGCCAGCAGCCGCCAGGTGGGCGGGGCCACAGATACGCAGTATTTT | CASSRQVGGATDTQYF
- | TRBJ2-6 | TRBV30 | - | TGTGCCATTTCGCGGCAGGGTGCCTCTGGGGCCAACGTCCTGACTTTC | CAISRQGASGANVLTF
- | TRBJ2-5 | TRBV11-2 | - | TGTGCCAGCAGCTTGCGACTAGGAGAGACCCAGTACTTC | CASSLRLGETQYF
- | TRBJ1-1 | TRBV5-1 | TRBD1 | TGCGCCAGCAGCTTGGCCTTGGGACAGGGACCGGCGAACACTGAAGCTTTCTTT | CASSLALGQGPANTEAFF
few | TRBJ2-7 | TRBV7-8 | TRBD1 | TGTGCCAGCAGCGCGGACAGGACCTACGAGCAGTACTTC | CASSADRTYEQYF
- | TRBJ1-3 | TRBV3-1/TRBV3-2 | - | TGTGCCAGCAGCTTACCGGGACGGAGCTCTGGAAACACCATATATTTT | CASSLPGRSSGNTIYF
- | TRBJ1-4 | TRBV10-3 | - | TGTGCCATCAGTGAACAGGCAGCAACTAATGAAAAACTGTTTTTT | CAISEQAATNEKLFF
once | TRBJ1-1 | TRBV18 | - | TGTGCCAGCTCACCACAGGGGGTGACTACTGAAGCTTTCTTT | CASSPQGVTTEAFF
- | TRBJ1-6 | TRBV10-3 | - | TGTGCCATCAGTGTCGGGGAGGGGAATCATTCACCCCTCCACTTT | CAISVGEGNHSPLHF
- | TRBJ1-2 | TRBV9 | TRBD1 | TGTGCCAGCAGCGTAGAAGGACAGGTTAACTATGGCTACACCTTC | CASSVEGQVNYGYTF
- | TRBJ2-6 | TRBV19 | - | TGTGCCAGTACGGCCTACTCGGGGCTTCGCTCTGGGGCCAACGTCCTGACTTTC | CASTAYSGLRSGANVLTF
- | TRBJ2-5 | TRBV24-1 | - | TGTGCCACCAGTGATTTGTCACTAGAAGGCAAAGAGACCCAGTACTTC | CATSDLSLEGKETQYF
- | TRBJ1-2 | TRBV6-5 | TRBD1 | TGTGCCAGCAGTTCCTTGACAGGGAGCATTAGCTATGGCTACACCTTC | CASSSLTGSISYGYTF
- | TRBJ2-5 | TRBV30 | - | TGTGCCTGGAGTGTAGGCAGGGCCCAAGAGACCCAGTACTTC | CAWSVGRAQETQYF
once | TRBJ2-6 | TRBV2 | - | TGTGCCAGCGGTAGTGGACAACCTGGGGCCAACGTCCTGACTTTC | CASGSGQPGANVLTF
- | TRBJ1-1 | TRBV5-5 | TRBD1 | TGTGCCAGCAGCCCAGGGGCCGGGACAGGGAGTGTAACTGAAGCTTTCTTT | CASSPGAGTGSVTEAFF
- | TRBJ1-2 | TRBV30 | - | TGTGCCTGGACACGGGCTAACTATGGCTACACCTTC | CAWTRANYGYTF
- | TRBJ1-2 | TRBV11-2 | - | TGTGCCAGCAGCTTAGGTGCATTTCAGGGGCAGGATGGCTACACCTTC | CASSLGAFQGQDGYTF
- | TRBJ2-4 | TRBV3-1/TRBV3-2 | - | TGTGCCAGCAGCCACCGGGGGGCCAAAAACATTCAGTACTTC | CASSHRGAKNIQYF
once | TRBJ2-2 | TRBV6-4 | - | TGTGCCAGCAGCACAGCCCCACAGAACACCGGGGAGCTGTTTTTT | CASSTAPQNTGELFF